Listed below are T cell receptor beta chains from one sample, sequenced in a study of shared clonotypes between healthy human individuals. The table came from immunoSEQ multiplex PCR; TCRdb's copy has only in-frame clones and leaves some out. The table lists fewer than 600,000 clones, approximately 85% of them singletons. Source material: PBMCs. Receptors were obtained from a woman in her 40s in good health. Some clones in this sample may be carry-over from other donors' samples. CDR3s include the opening cysteine and the closing phenylalanine or tryptophan. D genes are given only for firm matches. The listing skips clone size in some rows; elsewhere it reads once, few, many or a size class.

size,D,J,V,DNA,CDR3
-,-,TRBJ2-7,TRBV2,TGTGCCAGCAGCCCAGAACCCTCCTACGAGCAGTACTTC,CASSPEPSYEQYF
-,-,TRBJ2-3,TRBV30,TGTGCCTGGGGGGTGGGAGCAACTAGCACAGATACGCAGTATTTT,CAWGVGATSTDTQYF
-,-,TRBJ1-1,TRBV6-1,TGTGCCAGCGTCGCAGGGTGGACTGAAGCTTTCTTT,CASVAGWTEAFF
-,-,TRBJ1-2,TRBV18,TGTGCCAGCTCACTGTCCGCCAGGGCTGACAGTGGCTACACCTTC,CASSLSARADSGYTF
-,-,TRBJ2-3,TRBV11-1,TGTGCCAGCAGCTTGGATTTGAGGTTCGGGGATACGCAGTATTTT,CASSLDLRFGDTQYF
many,TRBD1,TRBJ2-5,TRBV27,TGTGCCAGCAGTAGGGACAGGTTAGCGGAGACCCAGTACTTC,CASSRDRLAETQYF
-,-,TRBJ2-7,TRBV11-1,TGTGCCAGCAAATCGGAGGTAGGGGAGCAGTACTTC,CASKSEVGEQYF
-,TRBD1,TRBJ1-2,TRBV27,TGTGCCAGCAGTCCTCAGGGACAGGTCTATGGCTACACCTTC,CASSPQGQVYGYTF
-,TRBD1,TRBJ1-2,TRBV2,TGTGCCAGCAGCGCCTTGACAGGGAAGGACTATGGCTACACCTTC,CASSALTGKDYGYTF
-,-,TRBJ1-1,TRBV6-5,TGTGCCAGCAGTTACTCGGAAGGGAACACTGAAGCTTTCTTT,CASSYSEGNTEAFF
once,-,TRBJ1-5,TRBV4-2,TGTGCCAGCAGCCAAGACCGGAATCAGCCCCAGCATTTT,CASSQDRNQPQHF
-,TRBD2,TRBJ2-1,TRBV7-8,TGTGCCAGCAGCCAGCGGGAGGGATACAATGAGCAGTTCTTC,CASSQREGYNEQFF
-,-,TRBJ2-7,TRBV7-2,TGTGCCAGCAGCTCCGCGACCGCCTACGAGCAGTACTTC,CASSSATAYEQYF
-,-,TRBJ1-2,TRBV19,TGTGCCAGTAGTATAGGGGCACGGTTAAAGTCGGGTGGCTACACCTTC,CASSIGARLKSGGYTF
-,-,TRBJ1-1,TRBV7-9,TGTGCCAGCAGCTTATTAACGGCCACTGAAGCTTTCTTT,CASSLLTATEAFF
-,-,TRBJ2-6,TRBV15,TGTGCCACCAGCAGACCACCGGGGCAAGAACCCACTGGGGCCAACGTCCTGACTTTC,CATSRPPGQEPTGANVLTF
-,-,TRBJ2-2,TRBV7-6,TGTGCCAGCAGCTTAGCGCCCCGTACCGGGGAGCTGTTTTTT,CASSLAPRTGELFF
-,-,TRBJ1-1,TRBV23-1,TGCGCCAGCAGTCACGGGGGAGAGGGTCCTTCGAACACTGAAGCTTTCTTT,CASSHGGEGPSNTEAFF
few,TRBD2,TRBJ2-7,TRBV7-8,TGTGCCAGCAGCTCCCGCCGACTAGCGGGGTACGAGCAGTACTTC,CASSSRRLAGYEQYF
once,TRBD2,TRBJ2-1,TRBV11-2,TGTGCCAGCAGCTTAGAAAGCGGGAGTGGGTACAATGAGCAGTTCTTC,CASSLESGSGYNEQFF
few,-,TRBJ1-2,TRBV29-1,TGCAGCGTTGAGTCTGGCAACGGCTACACCTTC,CSVESGNGYTF
few,TRBD1,TRBJ1-1,TRBV18,TGTGCCAGCTCACAACAGGGGGTGAACACTGAAGCTTTCTTT,CASSQQGVNTEAFF
-,TRBD2,TRBJ2-1,TRBV7-3,TGTGCCAGCAGCCCAAGACTAGCGGCGAGCTCCTACAATGAGCAGTTCTTC,CASSPRLAASSYNEQFF
-,-,TRBJ1-5,TRBV6-1,TGTGCCAGCAGTGAAGGGACAAGCCCTAATCAGCCCCAGCATTTT,CASSEGTSPNQPQHF
-,-,TRBJ2-2,TRBV27,TGTGCCAGCAGTTTATCCGAGTACACCGGGGAGCTGTTTTTT,CASSLSEYTGELFF
-,-,TRBJ1-5,TRBV19,TGTGCCAGTAGTCTCCATGCCCGGGACACCCGGTCTAGCAATCAGCCCCAGCATTTT,CASSLHARDTRSSNQPQHF
-,-,TRBJ1-5,TRBV28,TGTGCCAGCAGTTTATTTTTGGGGTCCAATCAGCCCCAGCATTTT,CASSLFLGSNQPQHF
-,-,TRBJ2-7,TRBV19,TGTGCCAGTAGTACGCGGGGCGGGGTCTCCTACGAGCAGTACTTC,CASSTRGGVSYEQYF
-,TRBD1,TRBJ1-3,TRBV9,TGTGCCAGCAGCGGGACAGGTCTCTCTGGAAACACCATATATTTT,CASSGTGLSGNTIYF
-,TRBD1,TRBJ2-5,TRBV7-9,TGTGCCAGCAGACCAGGACAGGGGGAAGAAGAGACCCAGTACTTC,CASRPGQGEEETQYF
-,-,TRBJ2-2,TRBV28,TGTGCCAGCAGTTTATCGGGGGAAACCGGGGAGCTGTTTTTT,CASSLSGETGELFF